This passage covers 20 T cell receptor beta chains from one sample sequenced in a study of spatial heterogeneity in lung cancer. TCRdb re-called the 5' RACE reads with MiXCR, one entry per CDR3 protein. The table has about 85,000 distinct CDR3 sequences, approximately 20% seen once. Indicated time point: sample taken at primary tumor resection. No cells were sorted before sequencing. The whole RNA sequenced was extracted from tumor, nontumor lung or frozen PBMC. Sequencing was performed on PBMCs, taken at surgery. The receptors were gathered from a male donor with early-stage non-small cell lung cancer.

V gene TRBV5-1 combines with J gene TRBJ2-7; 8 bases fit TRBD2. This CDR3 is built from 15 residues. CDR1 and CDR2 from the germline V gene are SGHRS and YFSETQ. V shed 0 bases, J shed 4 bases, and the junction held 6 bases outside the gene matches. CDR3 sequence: CASSLDRTSSYEQYF. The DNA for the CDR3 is TGCGCCAGCAGCTTGGATCGGACTAGCAGTTACGAGCAGTACTTC.

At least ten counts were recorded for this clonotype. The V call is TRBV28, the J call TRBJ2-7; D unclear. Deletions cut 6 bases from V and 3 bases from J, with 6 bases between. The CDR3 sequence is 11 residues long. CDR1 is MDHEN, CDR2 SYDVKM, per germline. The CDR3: CASSRRYEQYF. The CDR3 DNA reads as TGTGCCAGCAGCCGGCGCTACGAGCAGTACTTC.

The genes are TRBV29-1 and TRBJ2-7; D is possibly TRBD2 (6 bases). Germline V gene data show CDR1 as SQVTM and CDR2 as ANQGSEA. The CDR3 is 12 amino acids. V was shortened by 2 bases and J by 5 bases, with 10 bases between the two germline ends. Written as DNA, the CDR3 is TGCAGCGTTGAAAGGACTACCAACGAGCAGTACTTC. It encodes CSVERTTNEQYF.

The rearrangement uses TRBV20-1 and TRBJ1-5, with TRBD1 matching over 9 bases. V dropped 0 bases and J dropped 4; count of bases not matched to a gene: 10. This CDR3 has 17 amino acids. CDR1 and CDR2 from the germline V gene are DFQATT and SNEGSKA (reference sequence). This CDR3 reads CSARDRDRAGVNQPQHF. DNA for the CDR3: TGCAGTGCTAGAGACCGGGACAGGGCCGGCGTAAATCAGCCCCAGCATTTT.

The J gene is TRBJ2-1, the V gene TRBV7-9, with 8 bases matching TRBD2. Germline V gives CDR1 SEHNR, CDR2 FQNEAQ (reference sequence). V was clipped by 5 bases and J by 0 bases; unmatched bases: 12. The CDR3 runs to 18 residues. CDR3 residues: CASSGSFGGGSSYNEQFF. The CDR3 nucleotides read TGTGCCAGCAGCGGTAGCTTTGGCGGGGGGAGCTCCTACAATGAGCAGTTCTTC.

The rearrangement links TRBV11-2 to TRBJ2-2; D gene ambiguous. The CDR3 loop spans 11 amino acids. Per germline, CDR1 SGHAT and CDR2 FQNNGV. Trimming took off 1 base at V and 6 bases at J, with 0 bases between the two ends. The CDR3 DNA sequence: TGTGCCAGCAGCTTAGCCGGGGAGCTGTTTTTT. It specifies CASSLAGELFF.

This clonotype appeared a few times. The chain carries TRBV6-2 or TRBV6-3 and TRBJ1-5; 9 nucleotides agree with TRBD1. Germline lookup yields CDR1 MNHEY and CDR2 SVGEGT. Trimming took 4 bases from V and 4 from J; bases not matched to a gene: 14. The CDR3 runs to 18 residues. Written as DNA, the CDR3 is TGTGCCAGCAGTTCGACAACAGGGGGCTCGTTGAGAAATCAGCCCCAGCATTTT. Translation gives CASSSTTGGSLRNQPQHF.

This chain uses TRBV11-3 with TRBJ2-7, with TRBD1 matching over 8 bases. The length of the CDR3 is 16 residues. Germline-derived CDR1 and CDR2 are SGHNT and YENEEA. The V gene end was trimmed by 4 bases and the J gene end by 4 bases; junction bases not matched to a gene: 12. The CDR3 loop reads CASSSPHRQGKYEQYF. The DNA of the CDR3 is TGTGCCAGCAGCTCACCCCACCGACAGGGGAAATACGAGCAGTACTTC.

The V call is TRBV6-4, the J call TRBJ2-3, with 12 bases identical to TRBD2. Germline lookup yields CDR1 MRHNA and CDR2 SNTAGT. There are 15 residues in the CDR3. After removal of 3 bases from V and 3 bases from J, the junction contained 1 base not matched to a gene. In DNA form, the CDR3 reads TGTGCCAGCAGTGAGACTAGCGGGGGTACAGATACGCAGTATTTT. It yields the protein CASSETSGGTDTQYF.

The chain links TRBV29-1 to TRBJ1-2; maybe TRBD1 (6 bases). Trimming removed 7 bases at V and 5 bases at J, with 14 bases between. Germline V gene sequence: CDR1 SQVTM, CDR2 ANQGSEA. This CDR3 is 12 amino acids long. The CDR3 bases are TGCAGCGCCCAACAGGGTTTGTATGGCTACACCTTC. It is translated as CSAQQGLYGYTF.

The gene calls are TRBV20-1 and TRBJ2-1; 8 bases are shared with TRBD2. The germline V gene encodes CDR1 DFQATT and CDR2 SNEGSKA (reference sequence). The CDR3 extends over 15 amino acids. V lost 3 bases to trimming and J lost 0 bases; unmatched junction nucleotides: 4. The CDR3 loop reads CSARATSGSYNEQFF. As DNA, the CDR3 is TGCAGTGCTAGGGCTACTAGCGGCTCCTACAATGAGCAGTTCTTC.

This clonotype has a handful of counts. This CDR3 reads CASIRDSRGDYGYTF. CDR3 coding DNA: TGTGCCAGCATTCGGGACTCCCGTGGGGACTATGGCTACACCTTC. This chain joins TRBV7-2 and TRBJ1-2; possibly TRBD1 for D (5 bases). Per the germline V gene, CDR1 is SGHTA and CDR2 is FQGNSA. The CDR3 is 15 amino acids. The ends were cut back, 7 bases at V and 3 bases at J, with 18 bases in the middle.

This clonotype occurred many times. As DNA, the CDR3 is TGTGCCAGCAGTCGGGGCGTGGGGCCCTACAATGAGCAGTTCTTC. It specifies CASSRGVGPYNEQFF. The rearrangement uses TRBV6-5 and TRBJ2-1, with D perhaps TRBD1 or TRBD2 (5 bases each). Trimming left V 5 bases short and J 2 bases short, with 13 bases between. The CDR3 loop spans 15 amino acids. CDR1 and CDR2 (germline): MNHEY, SVGAGI.

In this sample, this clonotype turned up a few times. CDR3 in amino acids: CASMTTSERELFF. The CDR3 DNA reads TGTGCCAGCATGACGACCAGCGAAAGGGAGCTGTTTTTT. This chain links TRBV2 with TRBJ2-2; D is uncertain. The CDR3 has 13 residues. CDR1 SNHLY and CDR2 FYNNEI come from the germline V gene. Trimming shortened V by 7 bases and J by 9 bases, and 15 bases separated the two germline ends.

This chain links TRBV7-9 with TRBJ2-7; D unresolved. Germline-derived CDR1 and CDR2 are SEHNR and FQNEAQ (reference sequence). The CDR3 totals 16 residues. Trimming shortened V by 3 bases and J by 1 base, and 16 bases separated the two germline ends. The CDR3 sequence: CASSLRTPRTSYEQYF. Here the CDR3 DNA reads TGTGCCAGCAGCTTGAGAACTCCCAGAACATCCTACGAGCAGTACTTC.

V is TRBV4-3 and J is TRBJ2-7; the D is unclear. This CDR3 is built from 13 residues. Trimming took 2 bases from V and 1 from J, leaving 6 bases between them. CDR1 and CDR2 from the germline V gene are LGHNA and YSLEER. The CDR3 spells CASSQLFSYEQYF. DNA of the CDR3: TGCGCCAGCAGCCAACTTTTTTCCTACGAGCAGTACTTC.

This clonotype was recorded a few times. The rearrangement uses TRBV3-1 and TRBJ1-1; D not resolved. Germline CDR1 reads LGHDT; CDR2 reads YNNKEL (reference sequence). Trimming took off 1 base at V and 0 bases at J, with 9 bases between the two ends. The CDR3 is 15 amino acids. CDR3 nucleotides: TGTGCCAGCAGCCAAGGGTCTGGATTGAACACTGAAGCTTTCTTT. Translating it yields CASSQGSGLNTEAFF.

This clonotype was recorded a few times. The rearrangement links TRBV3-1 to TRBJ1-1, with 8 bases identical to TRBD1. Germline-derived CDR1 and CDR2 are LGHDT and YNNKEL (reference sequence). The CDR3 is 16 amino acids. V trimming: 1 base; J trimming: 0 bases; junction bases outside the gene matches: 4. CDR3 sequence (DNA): TGTGCCAGCAGCCAAGGGACAGGGAACATGAACACTGAAGCTTTCTTT. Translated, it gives CASSQGTGNMNTEAFF.

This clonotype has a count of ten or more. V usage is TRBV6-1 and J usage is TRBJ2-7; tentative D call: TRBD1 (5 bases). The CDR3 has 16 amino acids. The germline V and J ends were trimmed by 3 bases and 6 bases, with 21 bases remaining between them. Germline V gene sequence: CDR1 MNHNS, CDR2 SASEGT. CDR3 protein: CASSDIRAFGFREQYF. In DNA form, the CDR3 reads TGTGCCAGCAGTGATATCAGGGCCTTCGGGTTTCGCGAGCAGTACTTC.

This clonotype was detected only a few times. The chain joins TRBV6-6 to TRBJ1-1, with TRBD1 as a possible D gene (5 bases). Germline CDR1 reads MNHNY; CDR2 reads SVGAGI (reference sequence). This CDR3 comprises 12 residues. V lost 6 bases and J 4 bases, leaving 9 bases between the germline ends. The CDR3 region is CASSPGLTEAFF. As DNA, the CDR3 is TGTGCCAGCAGCCCGGGACTCACTGAAGCTTTCTTT.